This T cell receptor (beta chain) was obtained from a study of blood T cell repertoires in COVID-19. Overall study: The samples span acute and convalescent COVID-19 from the United States, Italy and Spain. Nucleic acid was either cDNA or gDNA, and it came from T cells, B-cell-depleted T cells, or PBMCs.

In the study's own analysis: Reference gene primer amplification yielded estimated nucleated cell counts. The method was immunoSEQ multiplex PCR; TCRdb's version includes in-frame clones alone and lacks a portion of them. V and J calls and clone size are as listed in that table; D and trimming were resolved from the DNA. The sample yields approximately 120,000 clones, roughly 80% seen once. Sequencing was done on a sample of peripheral blood. This clonotype originated in a man older than 75 with COVID-19, enrolled during active disease.

CDR3 residues: CASSEGGRDQPQHF. In DNA, the CDR3 is TGTGCCAGCAGTGAAGGGGGGCGGGATCAGCCCCAGCATTTT. This chain joins TRBV6-1 and TRBJ1-5, with D perhaps TRBD1 (6 bases). Germline CDR1 and CDR2: MNHNS and SASEGT. Trimming removed 1 base at V and 5 bases at J, with 9 bases between. The length of the CDR3 is 14 residues.